This paragraph reports one TCR beta chain. This entry comes from a study of blood T cell repertoires in COVID-19. This CDR3 has 13 amino acids. The germline CDR1 and CDR2 sequences are LGHNA and YSLEER. V was clipped by 8 bases and J by 3 bases; unmatched bases: 7. Clones were read by immunoSEQ multiplex PCR, and TCRdb kept only the in-frame ones, dropping some. The sample yields some 70,000 clones, about 90% seen once. The clonotype comes from a human donor with active COVID-19. The donor label of this sample is uncertain. Sequencing was performed on peripheral blood. The chain carries TRBV4-3 and TRBJ2-7; 7 bases align to TRBD1. The CDR3 DNA sequence: TGCGCCAGCTCAGACAGGGTGAGCTACGAGCAGTACTTC. It encodes CASSDRVSYEQYF.